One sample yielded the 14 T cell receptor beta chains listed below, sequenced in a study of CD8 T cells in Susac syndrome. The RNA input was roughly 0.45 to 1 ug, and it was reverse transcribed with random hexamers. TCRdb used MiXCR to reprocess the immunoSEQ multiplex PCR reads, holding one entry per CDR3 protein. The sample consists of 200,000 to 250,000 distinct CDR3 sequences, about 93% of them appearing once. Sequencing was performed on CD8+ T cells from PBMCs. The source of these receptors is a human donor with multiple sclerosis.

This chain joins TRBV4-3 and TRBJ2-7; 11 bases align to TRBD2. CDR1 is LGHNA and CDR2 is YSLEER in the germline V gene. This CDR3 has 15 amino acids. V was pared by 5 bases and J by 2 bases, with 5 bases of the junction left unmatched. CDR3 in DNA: TGCGCCAGCAGCTCAGGGACTAGCGGACCCTACGAGCAGTACTTC. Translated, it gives CASSSGTSGPYEQYF.

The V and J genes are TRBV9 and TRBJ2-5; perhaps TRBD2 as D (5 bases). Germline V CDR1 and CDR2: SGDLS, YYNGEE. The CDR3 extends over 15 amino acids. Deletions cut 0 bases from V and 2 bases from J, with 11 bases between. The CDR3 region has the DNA TGTGCCAGCAGCGTAGGTGAGCGGTCACAAGAGACCCAGTACTTC. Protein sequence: CASSVGERSQETQYF.

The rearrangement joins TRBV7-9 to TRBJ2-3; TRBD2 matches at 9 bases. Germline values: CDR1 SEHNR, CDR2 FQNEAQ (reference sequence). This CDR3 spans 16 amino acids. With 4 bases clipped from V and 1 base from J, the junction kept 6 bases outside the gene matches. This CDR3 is CASSSLERGGTDTQYF. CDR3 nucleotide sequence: TGTGCCAGCAGCTCCCTCGAGCGGGGGGGCACAGATACGCAGTATTTT.

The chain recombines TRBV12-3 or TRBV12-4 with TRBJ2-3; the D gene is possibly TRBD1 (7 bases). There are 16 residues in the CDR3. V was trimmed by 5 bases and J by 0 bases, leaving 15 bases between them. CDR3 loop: CASSQTGRPSTDTQYF. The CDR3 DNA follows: TGTGCCAGCAGTCAGACAGGGAGGCCTAGCACAGATACGCAGTATTTT.

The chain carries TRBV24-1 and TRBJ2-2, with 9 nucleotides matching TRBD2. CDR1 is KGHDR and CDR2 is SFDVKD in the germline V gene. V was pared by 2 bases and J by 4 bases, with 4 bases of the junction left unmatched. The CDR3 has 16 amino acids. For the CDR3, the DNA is TGTGCCACCAGTGATTATAGCGGGGGCGCCACCGGGGAGCTGTTTTTT. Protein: CATSDYSGGATGELFF.

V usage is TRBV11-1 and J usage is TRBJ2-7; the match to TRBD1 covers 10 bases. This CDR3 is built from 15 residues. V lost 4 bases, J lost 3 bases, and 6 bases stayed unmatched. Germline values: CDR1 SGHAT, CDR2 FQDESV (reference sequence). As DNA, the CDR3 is TGTGCCAGCAGCTCGGACAGGGGGGGGTACTACGAGCAGTACTTC. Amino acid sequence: CASSSDRGGYYEQYF. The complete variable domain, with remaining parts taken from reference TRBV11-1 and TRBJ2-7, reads EAEVAQSPRYKITEKSQAVAFWCDPISGHATLYWYRQILGQGPELLVQFQDESVVDDSQLPKDRFSAERLKGVDSTLKIQPAELGDSAMYLCASSSDRGGYYEQYFGPGTRLTVT.

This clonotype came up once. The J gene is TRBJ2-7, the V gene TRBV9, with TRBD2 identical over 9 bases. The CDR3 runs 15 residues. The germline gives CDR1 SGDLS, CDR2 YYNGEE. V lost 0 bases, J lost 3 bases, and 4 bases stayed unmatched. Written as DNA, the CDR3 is TGTGCCAGCAGCGTAGCTCCAGCGGGGGGCTACGAGCAGTACTTC. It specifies CASSVAPAGGYEQYF.

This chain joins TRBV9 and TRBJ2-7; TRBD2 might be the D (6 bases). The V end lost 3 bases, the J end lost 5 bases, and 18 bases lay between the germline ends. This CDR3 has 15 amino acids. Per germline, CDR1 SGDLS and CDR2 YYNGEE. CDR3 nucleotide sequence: TGTGCCAGCAGCGCCCGGGGAGGAGGTGGTGACGAGCAGTACTTC. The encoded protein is CASSARGGGGDEQYF.

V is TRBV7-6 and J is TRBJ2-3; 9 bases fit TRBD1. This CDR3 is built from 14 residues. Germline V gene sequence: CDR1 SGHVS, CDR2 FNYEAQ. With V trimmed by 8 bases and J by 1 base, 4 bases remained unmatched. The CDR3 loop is CASGRTGGTDTQYF. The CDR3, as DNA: TGTGCCAGCGGTCGGACAGGGGGCACAGATACGCAGTATTTT.

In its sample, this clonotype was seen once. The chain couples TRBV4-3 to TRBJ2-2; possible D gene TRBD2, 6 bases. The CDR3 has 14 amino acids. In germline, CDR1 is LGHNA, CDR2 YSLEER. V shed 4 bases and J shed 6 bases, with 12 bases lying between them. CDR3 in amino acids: CASSPLPGAGELFF. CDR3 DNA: TGCGCCAGCAGCCCCCTCCCGGGGGCCGGGGAGCTGTTTTTT.

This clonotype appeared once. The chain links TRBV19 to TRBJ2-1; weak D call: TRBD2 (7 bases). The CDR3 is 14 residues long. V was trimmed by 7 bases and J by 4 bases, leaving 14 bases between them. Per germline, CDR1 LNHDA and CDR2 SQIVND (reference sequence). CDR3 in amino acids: CASKGGAGYNEQFF. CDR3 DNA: TGTGCCAGTAAGGGGGGGGCCGGGTACAATGAGCAGTTCTTC.

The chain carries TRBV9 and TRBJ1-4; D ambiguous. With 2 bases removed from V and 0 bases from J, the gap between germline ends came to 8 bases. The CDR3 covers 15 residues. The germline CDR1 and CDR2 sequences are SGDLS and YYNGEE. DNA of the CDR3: TGTGCCAGCAGCGTCTCAGGCTCAACTAATGAAAAACTGTTTTTT. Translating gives CASSVSGSTNEKLFF.

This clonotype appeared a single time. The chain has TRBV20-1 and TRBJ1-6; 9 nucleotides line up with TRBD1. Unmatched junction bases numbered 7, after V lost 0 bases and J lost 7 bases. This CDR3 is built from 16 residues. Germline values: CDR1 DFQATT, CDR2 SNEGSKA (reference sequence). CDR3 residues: CSARDFGQGTNSPLHF. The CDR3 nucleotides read TGCAGTGCTAGAGATTTTGGACAGGGGACGAATTCACCCCTCCACTTT.

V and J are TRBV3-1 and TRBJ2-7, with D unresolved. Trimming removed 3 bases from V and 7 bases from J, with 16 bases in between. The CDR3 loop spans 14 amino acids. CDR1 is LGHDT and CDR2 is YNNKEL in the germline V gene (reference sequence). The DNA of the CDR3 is TGTGCCAGCAGCCATTTAAGTCGGATGGGAGAGCAGTACTTC. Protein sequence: CASSHLSRMGEQYF.